This is a list of T cell receptor beta chains from one sample in a study of blood T cells in healthy people across ages. TCRdb ran MiXCR on the 5' RACE reads and lists one entry per CDR3 protein. The repertoire holds roughly 410,000 distinct CDR3 sequences, roughly half seen once, with 51% in the top ten. Sequencing was done on a sample of blood. The receptor source for this set is a man aged 55 to 70 in good health. The CDR3 runs from the conserved cysteine through the conserved F or W. The order of the fields is D gene, J gene, clone size, V gene, CDR3 protein, CDR3 DNA. A D gene is named only where the DNA matches it firmly. Clone size appears in some rows only: once, few, many, or a class for an expanded clone.

>NA|TRBJ2-5|NA|TRBV7-2
CASSGNSGETQYF
TGTGCCAGCAGCGGGAACTCCGGAGAGACCCAGTACTTC
>NA|TRBJ2-5|NA|TRBV5-1
CASSLEDPGTQYF
TGCGCCAGCAGCTTGGAGGACCCCGGTACCCAGTACTTC
>NA|TRBJ2-1|NA|TRBV4-3
CASSQDFTSQSYNEQFF
TGCGCCAGCAGCCAAGATTTCACTAGCCAATCCTACAATGAGCAGTTCTTC
>NA|TRBJ2-7|few|TRBV29-1
CSVGVPGLRDEQYF
TGCAGCGTAGGAGTTCCGGGGCTAAGGGACGAGCAGTACTTC
>NA|TRBJ2-1|few|TRBV20-1
CSGGREDNEQFF
TGCAGTGGCGGGCGGGAAGACAATGAGCAGTTCTTC
>TRBD1|TRBJ2-1|NA|TRBV25-1
CASSIDRDREFF
TGTGCCAGCAGTATAGACCGGGACAGAGAGTTCTTC
>NA|TRBJ2-6|NA|TRBV6-1
CASSLQPQGYGANVLTF
TGTGCCAGCAGTCTCCAGCCACAGGGATACGGGGCCAACGTCCTGACTTTC
>NA|TRBJ1-2|few|TRBV6-2/TRBV6-3
CASSSGGLSYTF
TGTGCCAGCTCTAGCGGGGGCTTGAGCTACACCTTC
>TRBD1|TRBJ1-2|many|TRBV27
CASRPTGTSGYTF
TGTGCCAGCAGACCGACAGGGACCTCCGGCTACACCTTC
>NA|TRBJ2-1|NA|TRBV6-2/TRBV6-3
CASSYVDEQFF
TGTGCCAGCAGTTACGTAGATGAGCAGTTCTTC
>TRBD2|TRBJ2-4|NA|TRBV6-4
CASSDAPLSGGPNEQYF
TGTGCCAGCAGTGACGCCCCCCTGAGCGGGGGGCCCAATGAGCAGTACTTC
>TRBD1|TRBJ1-2|many|TRBV9
CASSASTGAYGYTF
TGTGCCAGCAGCGCTTCGACAGGGGCCTATGGCTACACCTTC
>NA|TRBJ2-3|few|TRBV7-6
CASSPPQGLADTQYF
TGTGCCAGCAGCCCGCCACAGGGATTGGCAGATACGCAGTATTTT
>NA|TRBJ2-3|NA|TRBV6-6
CASTPIGFTDTQYF
TGTGCCAGCACGCCTATCGGATTCACAGATACGCAGTATTTT
>NA|TRBJ2-3|NA|TRBV4-3
CASSQAQRGAADTQYF
TGCGCCAGCAGCCAAGCTCAGCGAGGCGCAGCAGATACGCAGTATTTT
>NA|TRBJ1-2|NA|TRBV6-5
CASNPGSTIFGYTF
TGTGCCAGCAATCCCGGGTCGACGATTTTTGGCTACACCTTC
>TRBD2|TRBJ2-7|NA|TRBV7-6
CASSSGRGTASGKKAYEQYF
TGTGCCAGCAGCTCCGGAAGAGGGACAGCTAGCGGGAAGAAGGCCTACGAGCAGTACTTC
>NA|TRBJ2-1|few|TRBV6-2/TRBV6-3
CASSYVAATRSEQFF
TGTGCCAGCAGTTACGTAGCGGCGACCCGTAGTGAGCAGTTCTTC
>NA|TRBJ2-7|NA|TRBV7-8
CASSLGGGGYEQYF
TGTGCCAGCAGCTTAGGTGGGGGTGGCTACGAGCAGTACTTC
>NA|TRBJ1-2|NA|TRBV11-2
CASSLVRPLGYGYTF
TGTGCCAGCAGCTTAGTCCGGCCACTGGGCTATGGCTACACCTTC
>NA|TRBJ1-5|few|TRBV5-4
CASSGGVVGYPRSNQPQHF
TGTGCCAGCAGCGGGGGTGTGGTGGGGTACCCTAGGAGCAATCAGCCCCAGCATTTT
>NA|TRBJ1-6|once|TRBV6-5
CASSSALWWAYNSPLHF
TGTGCCAGCAGTTCCGCCCTATGGTGGGCCTATAATTCACCCCTCCACTTT
>NA|TRBJ2-1|NA|TRBV9
CASSVGGDDLEQFF
TGTGCCAGCAGCGTAGGGGGGGACGACCTTGAGCAGTTCTTC
>TRBD1|TRBJ2-5|NA|TRBV20-1
CSARDPRGQETQYF
TGCAGTGCTAGAGACCCCAGGGGGCAAGAGACCCAGTACTTC
>NA|TRBJ2-7|many|TRBV10-3
CAISDLMATGQYF
TGTGCCATCAGTGACTTAATGGCTACAGGGCAGTACTTC
>NA|TRBJ2-5|few|TRBV27
CASSAQARQETQYF
TGTGCCAGCAGTGCCCAGGCCCGCCAAGAGACCCAGTACTTC
>TRBD1|TRBJ2-6|NA|TRBV5-1
CASSPGTDEPGANVLTF
TGCGCCAGCAGCCCCGGGACAGATGAGCCTGGGGCCAACGTCCTGACTTTC
>TRBD1|TRBJ2-7|few|TRBV28
CASRSGTVTYEQYF
TGTGCCAGCAGATCCGGGACAGTCACCTACGAGCAGTACTTC
>NA|TRBJ1-6|NA|TRBV29-1
CSVPGGGTLHF
TGCAGCGTCCCGGGAGGGGGAACCCTCCACTTT
>NA|TRBJ1-2|few|TRBV6-1
CASSERGPGRHNYGYTF
TGTGCCAGCAGTGAGCGAGGGCCGGGACGGCATAACTATGGCTACACCTTC
>NA|TRBJ2-7|many|TRBV28
CASIDRPPYEQYF
TGTGCCAGCATAGACAGACCCCCCTACGAGCAGTACTTC
>TRBD1|TRBJ2-5|NA|TRBV6-6
CASSQNRGSETQYF
TGTGCCAGCAGTCAAAACAGGGGATCGGAGACCCAGTACTTC
>TRBD1|TRBJ2-3|NA|TRBV3-1
CASSYYRTGGTDTQYF
TGTGCCAGCAGCTATTACCGGACAGGGGGCACAGATACGCAGTATTTT
>NA|TRBJ1-4|few|TRBV7-6
CASSARVRETTNEKLFF
TGTGCCAGCAGCGCCCGGGTCAGAGAAACAACTAATGAAAAACTGTTTTTT
>TRBD1|TRBJ2-7|NA|TRBV29-1
CSVDSMDRDEQYF
TGCAGCGTCGACAGCATGGACAGGGACGAGCAGTACTTC
>TRBD2|TRBJ2-2|NA|TRBV7-9
CASSLALGGMNTGELFF
TGTGCCAGCAGCTTAGCGCTCGGGGGGATGAACACCGGGGAGCTGTTTTTT
>TRBD2|TRBJ2-1|NA|TRBV9
CASSALLAGGNNEQFF
TGTGCCAGCAGCGCCCTCTTGGCGGGGGGTAACAATGAGCAGTTCTTC
>NA|TRBJ2-7|NA|TRBV30
CAWSLRGLSYEQYF
TGTGCCTGGAGCCTCCGAGGCCTCTCCTACGAGCAGTACTTC
>TRBD1|TRBJ2-7|NA|TRBV10-3
CAISEGQAVEDEQYF
TGTGCCATCAGTGAGGGACAGGCCGTCGAGGACGAGCAGTACTTC
>NA|TRBJ2-2|NA|TRBV7-8
CASSLARLSAGELFF
TGTGCCAGCAGCTTAGCCAGACTTAGTGCCGGGGAGCTGTTTTTT